This is a list of T cell receptor beta chains from one sample in a study of Ad26.COV2.S vaccination and SARS-CoV-2 variants. The method was immunoSEQ multiplex PCR; TCRdb's version includes in-frame clones alone and lacks a portion of them. This table holds a few hundred thousand clones, over 80% found once. The input for sequencing was peripheral blood, taken in a trial of Ad26.COV2.S vaccine versus placebo. The receptors originated from a person between 18 and 60 years old who received the Ad26.COV2.S COVID-19 vaccine or a placebo. CDR3s include the opening cysteine and the closing phenylalanine or tryptophan. The D gene is left open where the match is weak. Expanded clones get a size class; other rows say once, few or many, or leave the size out.

v_call: TRBV2; clone_size: -; d_call: -; j_call: TRBJ2-7; cdr3_nt: TGTGCCAGCAGGTGGGGCCCCTACGAGCAGTACTTC; cdr3_aa: CASRWGPYEQYF
v_call: TRBV27; clone_size: -; d_call: -; j_call: TRBJ2-2; cdr3_nt: TGTGCCAGCAGTCCGGGACATTTCACCGGGGAGCTGTTTTTT; cdr3_aa: CASSPGHFTGELFF
v_call: TRBV7-7; clone_size: -; d_call: TRBD1; j_call: TRBJ2-5; cdr3_nt: TGTGCTAGCAGCTTTGGAGACAGGGGAGAGACCCAGTACTTC; cdr3_aa: CASSFGDRGETQYF
v_call: TRBV10-1; clone_size: -; d_call: -; j_call: TRBJ2-3; cdr3_nt: TGCGCCAGCAGTATGGGGGTGAGCACAGATACGCAGTATTTT; cdr3_aa: CASSMGVSTDTQYF
v_call: TRBV30; clone_size: -; d_call: -; j_call: TRBJ1-4; cdr3_nt: TGTGCCTGGGGCAGGGAGATGGAAAAACTGTTTTTT; cdr3_aa: CAWGREMEKLFF
v_call: TRBV10-2; clone_size: -; d_call: TRBD2; j_call: TRBJ2-7; cdr3_nt: TGCGCCAGCGGGACTAGCGGGAGCTACTACGAGCAGTACTTC; cdr3_aa: CASGTSGSYYEQYF
v_call: TRBV4-3; clone_size: -; d_call: -; j_call: TRBJ2-5; cdr3_nt: TGCGCCAGCAGCCAAGAAAGGGGGGAAGAGACCCAGTACTTC; cdr3_aa: CASSQERGEETQYF
v_call: TRBV4-3; clone_size: -; d_call: -; j_call: TRBJ1-1; cdr3_nt: TGCGCCAGCAGCCAAGATGGTCGAGGGAACACTGAAGCTTTCTTT; cdr3_aa: CASSQDGRGNTEAFF
v_call: TRBV9; clone_size: -; d_call: TRBD2; j_call: TRBJ2-3; cdr3_nt: TGTGCCAGCGTAAGACTAGCGGGGTTCTCAACGCCAGATACGCAGTATTTT; cdr3_aa: CASVRLAGFSTPDTQYF
v_call: TRBV19; clone_size: -; d_call: -; j_call: TRBJ2-7; cdr3_nt: TGTGCCAGTAGTTATGGAGGGAGCTCCTACGAGCAGTACTTC; cdr3_aa: CASSYGGSSYEQYF
v_call: TRBV4-1; clone_size: -; d_call: -; j_call: TRBJ2-3; cdr3_nt: TGCGCCAGCAGCCAAGATTGGACAGCCACAGATACGCAGTATTTT; cdr3_aa: CASSQDWTATDTQYF
v_call: TRBV27; clone_size: -; d_call: -; j_call: TRBJ2-7; cdr3_nt: TGTGCCAGCAGTTTCGCAGGGACCTACGAGCAGTACTTC; cdr3_aa: CASSFAGTYEQYF
v_call: TRBV10-3; clone_size: -; d_call: -; j_call: TRBJ2-3; cdr3_nt: TGTGCCATCAGTGCAAGGGAGGAGTATACAGATACGCAGTATTTT; cdr3_aa: CAISAREEYTDTQYF
v_call: TRBV3-1/TRBV3-2; clone_size: -; d_call: TRBD1; j_call: TRBJ1-6; cdr3_nt: TGTGCCAGCAGCCAGGCTAAGGGGGCAGTTTCACCCCTCCACTTT; cdr3_aa: CASSQAKGAVSPLHF
v_call: TRBV19; clone_size: -; d_call: -; j_call: TRBJ1-4; cdr3_nt: TGTGCCAGTAGTCCCCTCGGTTGGACTAATGAAAAACTGTTTTTT; cdr3_aa: CASSPLGWTNEKLFF
v_call: TRBV6-2/TRBV6-3; clone_size: -; d_call: TRBD2; j_call: TRBJ2-1; cdr3_nt: TGTGCCAGCAGTTATAGGGCCGGGACTAGCGGGGGGCAACCCTACAATGAGCAGTTCTTC; cdr3_aa: CASSYRAGTSGGQPYNEQFF
v_call: TRBV5-6; clone_size: -; d_call: -; j_call: TRBJ1-1; cdr3_nt: TGTGCCAGCAGCCCGTCACTATATTCCCTGGACAGGAACACTGAAGCTTTCTTT; cdr3_aa: CASSPSLYSLDRNTEAFF
v_call: TRBV27; clone_size: -; d_call: -; j_call: TRBJ1-2; cdr3_nt: TGTGCCAGCAGTTTAAGGCCCCTTGGCAACTATGGCTACACCTTC; cdr3_aa: CASSLRPLGNYGYTF
v_call: TRBV25-1; clone_size: -; d_call: TRBD1; j_call: TRBJ1-1; cdr3_nt: TGTGCCAGCAGTGAGACAGGGAGAGGGAACACTGAAGCTTTCTTT; cdr3_aa: CASSETGRGNTEAFF
v_call: TRBV19; clone_size: -; d_call: TRBD1; j_call: TRBJ2-1; cdr3_nt: TGTGCCAGTAGTATAGGGACAGGGCTAAATGAGCAGTTCTTC; cdr3_aa: CASSIGTGLNEQFF
v_call: TRBV7-2; clone_size: once; d_call: -; j_call: TRBJ1-1; cdr3_nt: TGTGCCAGCAGCTTCCAGGGCGGCCTAGACACTGAAGCTTTCTTT; cdr3_aa: CASSFQGGLDTEAFF
v_call: TRBV6-5; clone_size: -; d_call: -; j_call: TRBJ1-5; cdr3_nt: TGTGCCAGCAGTTACGGTTGGGGCAATCAGCCCCAGCATTTT; cdr3_aa: CASSYGWGNQPQHF
v_call: TRBV7-9; clone_size: -; d_call: -; j_call: TRBJ1-1; cdr3_nt: TGTGCCAGCAGCCCCGACAGGACGAACACTGAAGCTTTCTTT; cdr3_aa: CASSPDRTNTEAFF
v_call: TRBV5-4; clone_size: -; d_call: TRBD1; j_call: TRBJ2-5; cdr3_nt: TGTGCCAGCAGCCCCGCCACAGGGGGTAAGGAGACCCAGTACTTC; cdr3_aa: CASSPATGGKETQYF
v_call: TRBV9; clone_size: -; d_call: -; j_call: TRBJ2-7; cdr3_nt: TGTGCCAGCAGCGTAGGGGGCACAACCTACGAGCAGTACTTC; cdr3_aa: CASSVGGTTYEQYF
v_call: TRBV29-1; clone_size: -; d_call: -; j_call: TRBJ1-2; cdr3_nt: TGCAGCGTTGAAACCACCGGGGGGGCTAACTATGGCTACACCTTC; cdr3_aa: CSVETTGGANYGYTF
v_call: TRBV27; clone_size: few; d_call: TRBD1; j_call: TRBJ1-2; cdr3_nt: TGTGCCAGCAGTACGACAGGGGGTGGCTACACCTTC; cdr3_aa: CASSTTGGGYTF
v_call: TRBV6-9; clone_size: -; d_call: -; j_call: TRBJ1-4; cdr3_nt: TGTGCCAGCAGTTTACAGACGAGAACTAATGAAAAACTGTTTTTT; cdr3_aa: CASSLQTRTNEKLFF
v_call: TRBV7-8; clone_size: few; d_call: -; j_call: TRBJ2-2; cdr3_nt: TGTGCCAGCAGCTTCGGGCATTCCACCGGGGAGCTGTTTTTT; cdr3_aa: CASSFGHSTGELFF
v_call: TRBV7-6; clone_size: -; d_call: TRBD2; j_call: TRBJ2-5; cdr3_nt: TGTGCCAGCAGCTACTCCCGGGGAGCGGGGGAGACCCAGTACTTC; cdr3_aa: CASSYSRGAGETQYF
v_call: TRBV7-2; clone_size: -; d_call: TRBD1; j_call: TRBJ2-1; cdr3_nt: TGTGCCAGCAGCAGATCCGGGACAGTCTACAATGAGCAGTTCTTC; cdr3_aa: CASSRSGTVYNEQFF
v_call: TRBV4-3; clone_size: -; d_call: -; j_call: TRBJ2-1; cdr3_nt: TGCGCCAGCAGCTATGGGGACTCGAGGGATGAGCAGTTCTTC; cdr3_aa: CASSYGDSRDEQFF
v_call: TRBV4-1; clone_size: -; d_call: -; j_call: TRBJ2-3; cdr3_nt: TGCGCCAGCAGCCAAGTTGATTCCGGTTCTAGCACAGATACGCAGTATTTT; cdr3_aa: CASSQVDSGSSTDTQYF
v_call: TRBV4-3; clone_size: -; d_call: -; j_call: TRBJ1-4; cdr3_nt: TGCGCCAGCCCCTTATACAGGGACCAAGAAATCGAAAAACTGTTTTTT; cdr3_aa: CASPLYRDQEIEKLFF
v_call: TRBV5-6; clone_size: -; d_call: TRBD2; j_call: TRBJ2-7; cdr3_nt: TGTGCCAGCAGCCGGGACTATTACGAGCAGTACTTC; cdr3_aa: CASSRDYYEQYF
v_call: TRBV9; clone_size: once; d_call: -; j_call: TRBJ1-2; cdr3_nt: TGTGCCAGCAGCCCCAGGGTGACGGTGTCCTATGGCTACACCTTC; cdr3_aa: CASSPRVTVSYGYTF
v_call: TRBV19; clone_size: once; d_call: TRBD2; j_call: TRBJ2-1; cdr3_nt: TGTGCCAGTAGTCTAGGGACTAGCTACAATGAGCAGTTCTTC; cdr3_aa: CASSLGTSYNEQFF
v_call: TRBV12-5; clone_size: -; d_call: -; j_call: TRBJ2-1; cdr3_nt: TGTGCTAGTGGTTTGGCCCCACCGGGACCCGGGCCCAATGAGCAGTTCTTC; cdr3_aa: CASGLAPPGPGPNEQFF
v_call: TRBV7-9; clone_size: -; d_call: -; j_call: TRBJ1-3; cdr3_nt: TGTGCCAGCAGCTTATGGGGTTCCATCTCTGGAAACACCATATATTTT; cdr3_aa: CASSLWGSISGNTIYF
v_call: TRBV7-9; clone_size: -; d_call: -; j_call: TRBJ2-5; cdr3_nt: TGTGCCAGCAGCATAGGCACATGGGGATCCGAGACCCAGTACTTC; cdr3_aa: CASSIGTWGSETQYF
v_call: TRBV18; clone_size: -; d_call: -; j_call: TRBJ2-7; cdr3_nt: TGTGCCAGCTCACCATTGGATCCGGGGGGCGGCTACGAGCAGTACTTC; cdr3_aa: CASSPLDPGGGYEQYF
v_call: TRBV4-3; clone_size: -; d_call: -; j_call: TRBJ2-2; cdr3_nt: TGCGCCAGCAGCCAAGATCGGGTAGACCGGGGCACCGGGGAGCTGTTTTTT; cdr3_aa: CASSQDRVDRGTGELFF
v_call: TRBV2; clone_size: -; d_call: TRBD2; j_call: TRBJ2-1; cdr3_nt: TGTGCCAGCAGTGAAGTCAGGGAGGGTGAGCAGTTCTTC; cdr3_aa: CASSEVREGEQFF
v_call: TRBV9; clone_size: many; d_call: -; j_call: TRBJ1-1; cdr3_nt: TGTGCCAGCAGCGCTCACAGTGAAGCGAACACTGAAGCTTTCTTT; cdr3_aa: CASSAHSEANTEAFF
v_call: TRBV19; clone_size: -; d_call: TRBD1; j_call: TRBJ2-7; cdr3_nt: TGTGCCAGTAGTTCGGCCGGGACAGGTAACTACGAGCAGTACTTC; cdr3_aa: CASSSAGTGNYEQYF
v_call: TRBV5-4; clone_size: -; d_call: -; j_call: TRBJ1-3; cdr3_nt: TGTGCCAGCAGCCCCGGAGGGGGGGCTGGAAACACCATATATTTT; cdr3_aa: CASSPGGGAGNTIYF
v_call: TRBV3-1/TRBV3-2; clone_size: -; d_call: TRBD2; j_call: TRBJ2-3; cdr3_nt: TGTGCCAGCAGCCTTCTTAGCGGGGGTAGTCCAGATACGCAGTATTTT; cdr3_aa: CASSLLSGGSPDTQYF
v_call: TRBV18; clone_size: -; d_call: TRBD2; j_call: TRBJ2-2; cdr3_nt: TGTGCCAGCTCACCCCCGGGGGGGCTAAGCACCGGGGAGCTGTTTTTT; cdr3_aa: CASSPPGGLSTGELFF